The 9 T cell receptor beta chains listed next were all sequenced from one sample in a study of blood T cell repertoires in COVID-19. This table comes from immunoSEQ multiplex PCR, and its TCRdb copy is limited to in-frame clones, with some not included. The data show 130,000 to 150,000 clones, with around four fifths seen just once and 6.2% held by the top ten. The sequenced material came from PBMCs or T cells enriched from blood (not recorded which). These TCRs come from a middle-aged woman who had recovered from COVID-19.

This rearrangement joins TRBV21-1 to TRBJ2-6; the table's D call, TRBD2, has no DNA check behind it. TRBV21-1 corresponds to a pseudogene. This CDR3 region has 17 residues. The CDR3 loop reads CASSKEAGRSGANVLTF. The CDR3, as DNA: TGTGCCAGCAGCAAGGAGGCGGGACGCTCTGGGGCCAACGTCCTGACTTTC.

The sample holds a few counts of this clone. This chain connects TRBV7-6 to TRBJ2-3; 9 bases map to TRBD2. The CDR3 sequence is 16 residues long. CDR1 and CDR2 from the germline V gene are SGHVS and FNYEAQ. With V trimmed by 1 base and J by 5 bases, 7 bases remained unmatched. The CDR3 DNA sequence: TGTGCCAGCAGCTTAGGGGCTAGCGGGATAGGAGATACGCAGTATTTT. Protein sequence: CASSLGASGIGDTQYF.

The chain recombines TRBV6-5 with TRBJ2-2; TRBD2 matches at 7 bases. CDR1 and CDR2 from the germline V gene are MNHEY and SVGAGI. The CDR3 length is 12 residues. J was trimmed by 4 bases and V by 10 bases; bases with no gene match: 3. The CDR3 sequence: CATLAGTGELFF. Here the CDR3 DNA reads TGTGCCACTTTAGCGGGCACCGGGGAGCTGTTTTTT.

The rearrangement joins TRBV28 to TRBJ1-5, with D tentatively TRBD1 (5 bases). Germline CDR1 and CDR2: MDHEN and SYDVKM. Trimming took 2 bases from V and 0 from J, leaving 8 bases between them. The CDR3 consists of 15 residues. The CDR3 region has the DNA TGTGCCAGCAGTTTAGGGGGGAATAGCAATCAGCCCCAGCATTTT. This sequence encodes CASSLGGNSNQPQHF.

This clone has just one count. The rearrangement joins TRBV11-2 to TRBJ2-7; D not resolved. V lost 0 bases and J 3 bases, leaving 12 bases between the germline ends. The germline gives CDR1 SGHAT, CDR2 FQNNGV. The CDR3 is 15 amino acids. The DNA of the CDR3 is TGTGCCAGCAGCTTAGACCCCAGAAGTCGCTACGAGCAGTACTTC. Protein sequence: CASSLDPRSRYEQYF. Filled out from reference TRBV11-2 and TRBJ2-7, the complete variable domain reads EAGVAQSPRYKIIEKRQSVAFWCNPISGHATLYWYQQILGQGPKLLIQFQNNGVVDDSQLPKDRFSAERLKGVDSTLKIQPAKLEDSAVYLCASSLDPRSRYEQYFGPGTRLTVT.

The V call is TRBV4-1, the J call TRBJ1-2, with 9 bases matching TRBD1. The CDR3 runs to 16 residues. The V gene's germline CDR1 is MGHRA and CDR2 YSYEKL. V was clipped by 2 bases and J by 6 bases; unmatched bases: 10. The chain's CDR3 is CASSQPYRGRGHGYTF. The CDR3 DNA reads TGCGCCAGCAGCCAACCCTACAGGGGGCGTGGGCATGGCTACACCTTC.

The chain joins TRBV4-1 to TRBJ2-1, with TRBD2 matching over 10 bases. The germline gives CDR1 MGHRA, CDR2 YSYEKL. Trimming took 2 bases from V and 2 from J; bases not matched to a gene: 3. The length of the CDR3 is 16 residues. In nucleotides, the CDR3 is TGCGCCAGCAGCCAACCTACTAGCGGGACCTACAATGAGCAGTTCTTC. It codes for CASSQPTSGTYNEQFF.

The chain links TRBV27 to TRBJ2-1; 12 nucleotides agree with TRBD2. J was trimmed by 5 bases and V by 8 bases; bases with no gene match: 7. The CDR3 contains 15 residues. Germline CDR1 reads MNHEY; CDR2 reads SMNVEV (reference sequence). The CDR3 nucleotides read TGTGCCAGCGCTAACGGACTAGCGGGACACAATGAGCAGTTCTTC. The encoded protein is CASANGLAGHNEQFF.

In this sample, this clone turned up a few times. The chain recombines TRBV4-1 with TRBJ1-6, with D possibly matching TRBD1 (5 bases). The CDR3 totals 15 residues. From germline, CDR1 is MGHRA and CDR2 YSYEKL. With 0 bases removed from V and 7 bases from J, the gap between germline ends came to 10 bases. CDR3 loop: CASSQEPPGNSPLHF. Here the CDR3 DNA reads TGCGCCAGCAGCCAAGAACCCCCAGGGAATTCACCCCTCCACTTT.